This T cell receptor (beta chain) derives from a study of CD4 and CD8 cells across lung adenocarcinoma regions. This CDR3 is built from 16 residues. CDR1 and CDR2 from the germline V gene are MNHEY and SVGAGI. V dropped 2 bases and J dropped 2; count of bases not matched to a gene: 7. TCRdb analysed the PCR reads with MiXCR anew, one entry per CDR3 protein. The repertoire holds under 4,500 distinct CDR3 sequences, around 58% seen once, with less than 20% in the top ten. Localized lung adenocarcinoma, a non-small cell lung cancer, affected the donors. The sequence derives from a male donor with lung adenocarcinoma. The CD4 and CD8 labels of this study may be unreliable. The rearrangement joins TRBV6-5 to TRBJ1-2; 8 bases fit TRBD1. Source material: CD4+ T cells from the center of a lung tumor. DNA for the CDR3: TGTGCCAGCAGTTACCAGCACCGGACAGGGAACTATGGCTACACCTTC. This gives the protein CASSYQHRTGNYGYTF.